This T cell receptor beta chain derives from a study of HIV-infected patients and healthy controls (dated by TCRdb to the mid-2010s). About the investigation overall: Although they stayed below normal ranges, CD4 counts in about 85% of the 16 patients rose modestly but significantly after three months of therapy. The CD4:CD8 ratio rose slightly, whereas CD8 counts showed no consistent shift during early therapy. After a further year of therapy, viral load was undetectable in all patients, having already become undetectable in 11 of 16 patients by the second bleed. Relative to controls, total CDR3 counts per chain did not differ significantly, and patients lacked overall T-cell lymphocytopenia. Whether deep TCR repertoire sequencing of small blood samples from HIV patients could capture immune perturbation and reconstitution was tested in the study.

V is pared back by 3 bases and J by 7 bases, with 16 bases lying between the germline termini. Based on the germline V gene, the CDR1 and CDR2 sequences are MNHNS and SASEGT. The cysteine opens and the phenylalanine closes a CDR3 of 15 amino acids. CDR3 DNA only is kept here, 45 bases in frame from base 1. This clonotype was counted ten times or more. The antigen it recognizes is unknown. No much larger clone is present one base from it, and per-base qualities are unavailable. What the authors observed across the whole study: The dynamics of distinct T-cell subpopulations could not be separated, and sequencing depth was restricted, because whole blood was used. The study cohorts differed slightly in age and sex profile, but those differences did not account for the observed differences in diversity. Roughly threefold more distinct CDR3s and higher Shannon diversity were observed in healthy control repertoires than in untreated HIV+ repertoires. HLA typing of donors was not performed in the study. Oligoclonality may be reflected in the significantly higher mean Gini indices of HIV-infected repertoires compared with controls. More CDR3s were shared between individuals among healthy controls than among HIV+ patients, as measured by Jaccard index and by the count of highly shared sequences. During therapy, a significant decrease in frequency was seen for HIV-associated CDR3s, whereas no significant change was found for CMV-associated CDR3s, although most of them became more frequent. Size-matched repertoire data did not replicate the apparent post-therapy recovery of the Gini index in HIV-infected patients. Alpha-beta chain pairing was not determined in the samples. Mean usage differed significantly between HIV-infected patients and controls for eight alpha and eight beta V genes. Unequal numbers of distinct sequences between patients and controls complicated comparisons, and size-matching overweighted rare events from HIV-infected data. Alpha-chain CDR3s from MAIT cells appeared at high frequency in healthy controls but were severely depleted in HIV+ repertoires. Processing was restricted to sixteen HIV-infected individuals, which the authors judged to be a major constraint on the generalizability of the findings.

Whole blood was used without cell fractionation, so the repertoire reflected all unsorted peripheral T cells. For RNA extraction, an approximately 2.5 ml sample of peripheral blood was drawn into Tempus tubes. HIV-infected adults who had not yet received antiretroviral therapy and were about to begin treatment were enrolled, with the first sixteen eligible patients processed. Patients were deemed ineligible for enrollment if they had febrile or AIDS-related illness, tumors, hepatitis B or C coinfection, immunomodulatory therapy, recent vaccination or treatment interruptions. Residual genomic DNA was removed with the TURBO-DNase kit and globin mRNA was depleted with GLOBINclear. Pretreatment blood was drawn from HIV-infected patients immediately prior to the initiation of antiretroviral therapy. Using SuperScript III with primers targeting the alpha and beta constant regions, about 520 ng of RNA was reverse transcribed. Separate libraries for the alpha and beta chains were generated through chain-specific third strand synthesis that incorporated multiplexing indices. To avoid primer bias, the protocol used one single primer pair to amplify every rearrangement within a chain, and the protocol also attached molecular barcodes to each cDNA molecule. Purified cDNA was joined by T4 RNA Ligase 1 to a 5' RACE adapter carrying a random hexamer and the SP2 sequencing primer site. Second strand synthesis was performed with Phusion polymerase and primed from the SP2 site, and slow temperature ramps were applied to favor optimal annealing. The 12-nucleotide barcode on each molecule comprised two random hexamer sequences, both introduced before amplification and concatenated. A short first PCR added P5 and P7 adapter elements plus a second index, followed by an approximately 23-cycle amplification PCR with P5s and P7 primers. A total of 27 PCR cycles were applied to the libraries, which were quantified on a Qubit, sized on a Bioanalyzer, and diluted to 4 nM. Normalized libraries were sequenced on an Illumina MiSeq with 2 x 250 paired-end kits. Into 10 ul Tris-Cl, the reverse transcription reactions were eluted following cleanup on MinElute columns. A 1:1 ratio of AMPure XP beads was used to clean the adapter ligations after they had run for around 20 hours at 16 degrees C. The original pipeline was this. A modified Decombinator that output V, J, insert and barcode information was used to process the demultiplexed FASTQ files. Sequences that shared a barcode but differed from the dominant sequence were discarded as errors, and original cDNA molecules were estimated by counting barcodes clustered at Levenshtein distance 3. The R packages ineq, vegan, igraph and RCytoscape were used for downstream analyses, with IMGT nomenclature and CDR3 definitions applied. To avoid skew from clonal expansion, each TCR was counted once, and V gene usage was computed over distinct sequences. Whenever two unique CDR3 amino acid sequences within a donor differed by a single Levenshtein edit, similarity networks linked them. Published HIV-specific CDR3s (around 100 alpha, 702 beta) and CMV-specific CDR3s (around 12 alpha, a few hundred beta) were compiled and searched for in the repertoires. Random subsampling to size-matched repertoires demonstrated that the decreased diversity in patients did not result from their lower sequence numbers. TCRdb cleaned the public reads at Q25 with fastp, built clones with MiXCR and kept in-frame beta chains. Every distinct CDR3 protein forms one entry, paired with its most common genes and DNA. TCRdb, not the authors, supplied the V and J calls. The sample has fewer than 4,500 distinct CDR3 sequences on record, 13% of them singletons. The ten largest account for approximately 13% of the sample.

This TCR derives from an adult with HIV infection. Sequenced here: blood, sampled before antiretroviral therapy. The sequence is built from TRBV6-1 and TRBJ1-5, with TRBD1 tentatively as D gene (5 bases match). CDR3 sequence: CASSDPTRGGQPQHF. The nucleotide sequence is given as TGTGCCAGCAGTGACCCGACAAGGGGCGGGCAGCCCCAGCATTTT.